This T cell receptor (beta chain) was found in a study of T-cell memory formation after mild COVID-19 (dated by TCRdb to 2020 to 2022). For context, the study as a whole: TCR sequence clusters from the two donors were largely donor specific. T-cell clones expanding and contracting after mild COVID-19 in two donors were tracked by longitudinal TCRalpha and TCRbeta repertoire sequencing. The cohort was made up of two young adult volunteers, one female and one male, who were previously healthy.

What the work shows at the level of the full study, not this receptor alone: The second-wave clones that peaked on day 37 were not confirmed to be SARS-CoV-2 specific. Some responding clones were detected in pre-infection memory, suggesting pre-existing cross-reactive memory T cells joined the SARS-CoV-2 response. From day 15 to 85, contracting clones showed balanced CD4/CD8 phenotypes, whereas a second wave of clones that expanded from day 15 to 37 leaned towards CD4+. The study included only a couple of mild cases, and larger cohorts that include severe cases with pre-infection samples were judged to be necessary. Contracting CD4+ clones turned up mainly in the CM and EM memory subsets, whereas EMRA was where CD8+ clones were enriched.

Sequencing used an Illumina NovaSeq 6000. Using 5'RACE with constant-segment primers, TCRalpha and TCRbeta cDNA libraries were constructed, with sample barcodes and unique molecular identifiers added in the process. RNA was extracted from every sample with Trizol reagent. Amplification of the libraries took two PCR steps, and the second step added a second sample barcode plus Illumina TruSeq adapters. The libraries were sequenced on an Illumina NovaSeq using 2 x 150 bp paired-end reads. On the study's bioinformatics: With migec v1.2.7, reads were demultiplexed and then collapsed into UMI-guided consensus sequences. With mixcr v2.1.11, UMI consensuses were aligned to TRA and TRB V and J templates and assembled into clonotypes. Expanded or contracted clonotypes were those called significant by both edgeR and NoisET, with noise models trained on biological replicates. For edgeR calls, a false discovery rate-adjusted p below 0.01 and a log2 fold-change threshold of 1 were applied. As an exploratory analysis of dynamics, max-normalized trajectories of the 1000 most abundant clonotypes were examined by PCA with hierarchical clustering. Separately sequenced CD4+ and CD8+ repertoires were used to assign a CD4 or CD8 phenotype to each responding clone. TCRdb cleaned the public reads at Q25 with fastp, built clones with MiXCR and kept in-frame beta chains. Rows with a matching CDR3 protein are joined into one entry that keeps the most common DNA and genes. In this record, the V and J calls reflect TCRdb's handling and not the investigators' own analysis. The sample table lists a few hundred thousand distinct CDR3 sequences, 20% to 25% of them with a count of one. In total, the top ten clones hold roughly 21% of the sample.

Ficoll-Paque density gradient centrifugation was the method used to isolate PBMCs. A word on this clonotype: Its antigen is currently not known. Base qualities are not provided; no much larger clone lies one nucleotide away.

A distance of 5 bases separates the germline ends of V and J, which lose 0 bases and 2 bases respectively. The CDR3 goes from the cysteine to the phenylalanine over 12 residues. Of the read, only the CDR3 DNA is kept; its 36 bases are in frame from base 1. Via the germline V gene, CDR1 is SQVTM and CDR2 ANQGSEA. The sequence was collected from a man between 18 and 35 years old who had mild COVID-19 (a few samples of this study predate the infection). The sample titles of this study are shuffled in the database, so cell type and time point are left out; the donor was told from shared clones. Sequencing was carried out using PBMCs or a T cell subset sorted from them (not recorded which). The rearrangement joined TRBV29-1 to TRBJ2-7; a confident D gene designation cannot be given. The sequenced DNA: TGCAGCGTTGAAGATCAACCCTACGAGCAGTACTTC. Translated, it gives CSVEDQPYEQYF.